This T cell receptor (beta chain) was documented in a study of vaccination effects on CD4 cells after COVID-19. This clone was counted once. Its target is not known. The CDR3 covers 14 residues. The germline gives CDR1 MDHEN, CDR2 SYDVKM. Trimming cost V 8 bases and J 3 bases, with 16 bases left between them. The method was immunoSEQ multiplex PCR; TCRdb's version includes in-frame clones alone and lacks a portion of them. The sample carries around 69,000 clones, about 74% recorded once. Within the ViraFEST assay, antigen-specific CD4+ T cells underwent expansion with viral peptide pools prior to sequencing. With approximately ten days of culture completed, CD4+ T cells were isolated. Participants got two doses of BNT162b2 or mRNA-1273 vaccine.

This receptor was obtained from a human donor who received a COVID-19 vaccine. V and J are TRBV28 and TRBJ1-1; D may be TRBD1 (6 bases). This material consisted of CD4+ T cells from PBMCs cultured with HCoV-229E spike peptides, taken after COVID-19 vaccination. The CDR3 sequence is CASAAGDRDTEAFF. The CDR3 nucleotides are TGTGCCAGCGCGGCAGGGGATCGGGACACTGAAGCTTTCTTT.